These 30 T cell receptor beta chains share one sample of origin, sequenced in a study of blood T cell repertoires in COVID-19 (TCRdb year 2020). Libraries were built with the immunoSEQ multiplex PCR assay. TCRdb took over this immuneACCESS table, retaining in-frame rearrangements with V and J assigned. Such tables are incomplete; in checked studies, under half of the missing clones stem from an unresolved V gene, and the remainder is unexplained. The sample table contains approximately 68,000 clones; only one count was recorded for 80% to 90% of them. The ten largest account for around 9.2% of the sample. Sequencing was carried out using peripheral blood. All receptors come from a human donor in a cohort sampled during active COVID-19.

This sequence joins TRBV2 and TRBJ1-5; a weak D match, TRBD1 (5 bases). Germline V gene data show CDR1 as SNHLY and CDR2 as FYNNEI. Trimming left V 8 bases short and J 0 bases short, with 14 bases between. The CDR3 extends over 15 amino acids. As DNA, the CDR3 is TGTGCCAGCTCCGGTCAGGGACTTAGCAATCAGCCCCAGCATTTT. Translated: CASSGQGLSNQPQHF.

V and J are TRBV24-1 and TRBJ2-3, with 9 nucleotides matching TRBD2. Trimming cost V 2 bases and J 2 bases; bases outside gene matches: 4. Germline CDR1 KGHDR, CDR2 SFDVKD. The CDR3 sequence is 16 residues long. CDR3 sequence (DNA): TGTGCCACCAGTGATTCCCGACTAGCGGCCACAGATACGCAGTATTTT. The encoded protein is CATSDSRLAATDTQYF.

V usage is TRBV3-1 (or the pseudogene TRBV3-2) and J usage is TRBJ2-7; D may be TRBD1 (6 bases). CDR3 size: 13 residues. The germline CDR1 and CDR2 sequences are LGHDT and YNNKEL (reference sequence). V lost 11 bases to trimming and J lost 2 bases, with 16 bases between them. CDR3 sequence reads: CAEKDRAAYEQYF. For the CDR3, the DNA is TGTGCCGAGAAGGACAGAGCCGCCTACGAGCAGTACTTC.

The chain combines TRBV6-5 with TRBJ1-6; 7 bases line up with TRBD1. V dropped 8 bases and J dropped 10; count of bases not matched to a gene: 5. The germline V gene has CDR1 MNHEY and CDR2 SVGAGI. The CDR3 runs to 12 residues. The CDR3 here is CASWDRESPLHF. CDR3 in DNA: TGTGCCAGCTGGGACAGAGAGTCACCCCTCCACTTT.

The chain's CDR3 is CASSATFDTQYF. The CDR3 DNA follows: TGTGCCAGCAGCGCAACTTTCGATACGCAGTATTTT. The chain links TRBV5-6 to TRBJ2-3; D remains ambiguous. There are 12 residues in the CDR3. Trimming took 4 bases from V and 6 from J, leaving 9 bases between them. The germline CDR1 and CDR2 sequences are SGHDT and YYEEEE.

V and J are TRBV28 and TRBJ2-7; tentative D call: TRBD1 (6 bases). CDR1 and CDR2 (germline): MDHEN, SYDVKM. The ends were cut back, 6 bases at V and 4 bases at J, with 13 bases in the middle. The CDR3 runs 13 residues. In nucleotides, the CDR3 is TGTGCCAGCAGCAGTTTCCAGGGGTACGAGCAGTACTTC. It codes for CASSSFQGYEQYF.

The chain's CDR3 is CASSLAGQGPYEQYF. The CDR3 DNA reads TGTGCCAGCAGCTTAGCGGGACAGGGGCCTTACGAGCAGTACTTC. The chain combines TRBV7-6 with TRBJ2-7; 10 bases fit TRBD1. With V trimmed by 0 bases and J by 4 bases, 3 bases remained unmatched. The CDR3 is 15 amino acids. CDR1 SGHVS and CDR2 FNYEAQ come from the germline V gene.

This clone has more than one count but fewer than ten. The chain recombines TRBV11-2 with TRBJ1-2; 11 positions match TRBD1. The CDR3 runs 17 residues. The junction had 4 bases not matched to a gene; V was cut back by 1 base and J by 0 bases. CDR1 SGHAT and CDR2 FQNNGV come from the germline V gene. CDR3 DNA: TGTGCCAGCAGCTTAGGGACAGGGGGCCCTACTAACTATGGCTACACCTTC. Encoded protein: CASSLGTGGPTNYGYTF.

The rearrangement joins TRBV18 to TRBJ2-5; possible D gene TRBD2, 8 bases. Between the trimmed V and J ends, which lost 2 bases and 10 bases, there was a span of 20 bases. Germline V gene sequence: CDR1 KGHSH, CDR2 LQKENI. The CDR3 is made up of 15 amino acids. The CDR3 bases are TGTGCCAGCTCACCAGAGGCGGGAGGCAACAGGGGCCAGTACTTC. It is translated as CASSPEAGGNRGQYF.

V and J are TRBV3-1 (or the pseudogene TRBV3-2) and TRBJ2-7, with a weak D call TRBD2 (5 bases). This CDR3 region has 14 residues. Trimming took 2 bases from V and 7 from J, leaving 15 bases between them. Germline CDR1 and CDR2: LGHDT and YNNKEL (reference sequence). Here the CDR3 DNA reads TGTGCCAGCAGCCAAACAGCGGCTCCTTGGGAGCAGTACTTC. Translating it yields CASSQTAAPWEQYF.

V is TRBV5-6 and J is TRBJ2-1; 12 nucleotides align to TRBD2. This CDR3 region has 16 residues. Looked up from germline, CDR1 is SGHDT and CDR2 is YYEEEE. V shed 0 bases and J 9 bases; nucleotides not matched to a gene: 7. The DNA for the CDR3 is TGTGCCAGCAGCTTGGGACTAGCGGGAGCTATTGGTGAGCAGTTCTTC. Its translation is CASSLGLAGAIGEQFF. The full variable domain, its missing parts supplied by reference TRBV5-6 and TRBJ2-1, is DAGVTQSPTHLIKTRGQQVTLRCSPKSGHDTVSWYQQALGQGPQFIFQYYEEEERQRGNFPDRFSGHQFPNYSSELNVNALLLGDSALYLCASSLGLAGAIGEQFFGPGTRLTVL.

The chain uses TRBV4-3 and TRBJ1-5; D is possibly TRBD1 (6 bases). CDR1 is LGHNA, CDR2 YSLEER, per germline. Trimming took 0 bases from V and 2 from J, leaving 11 bases between them. This CDR3 region has 16 residues. The CDR3 protein is CASSQDYEGGNQPQHF. The CDR3 nucleotides are TGCGCCAGCAGCCAAGATTACGAGGGGGGCAATCAGCCCCAGCATTTT.

The V call is TRBV19, the J call TRBJ2-7; 10 bases are shared with TRBD2. V dropped 5 bases and J dropped 4; count of bases not matched to a gene: 5. The CDR3 extends over 14 amino acids. Looked up from germline, CDR1 is LNHDA and CDR2 is SQIVND (reference sequence). CDR3 amino acids: CASSFRTSGYEQYF. The CDR3 coding sequence is TGTGCCAGTAGTTTCCGGACTAGCGGATACGAGCAGTACTTC. Drawing the rest from reference TRBV19 and TRBJ2-7, the complete variable domain is DGGITQSPKYLFRKEGQNVTLSCEQNLNHDAMYWYRQDPGQGLRLIYYSQIVNDFQKGDIAEGYSVSREKKESFPLTVTSAQKNPTAFYLCASSFRTSGYEQYFGPGTRLTVT.

The rearrangement joins TRBV29-1 to TRBJ1-1; TRBD1 agrees at 7 bases. The J segment lost 4 bases and the V segment lost 4 bases, leaving 9 bases of the junction unmatched. Germline V gene sequence: CDR1 SQVTM, CDR2 ANQGSEA. There are 14 residues in the CDR3. Here the CDR3 DNA reads TGCAGCGTTGGCCGGGACAGACGAGGCACTGAAGCTTTCTTT. Protein sequence: CSVGRDRRGTEAFF.

The gene calls are TRBV24-1 and TRBJ2-7; possibly TRBD1 for D (7 bases). Trimming removed 9 bases from V and 0 bases from J, with 17 bases in between. CDR3 length: 15 residues. In germline, CDR1 is KGHDR, CDR2 SFDVKD. For the CDR3, the DNA is TGTGCCACCCGGCGGCCGCAGGGGGGCTCCTACGAGCAGTACTTC. This codes for CATRRPQGGSYEQYF.

The chain carries TRBV10-1 and TRBJ1-1; 9 bases agree with TRBD1. This CDR3 spans 18 amino acids. After removal of 4 bases from V and 3 bases from J, the junction contained 15 bases not matched to a gene. Germline assignment: CDR1 WNHNN and CDR2 SYGVQD (reference sequence). The CDR3 is CASSAAKDRGGRDTEAFF. The DNA for the CDR3 is TGCGCCAGCAGTGCAGCCAAGGACAGGGGAGGTAGAGACACTGAAGCTTTCTTT.

V gene TRBV27 combines with J gene TRBJ2-7; 7 bases match TRBD2. The CDR3 consists of 15 residues. The V gene end was trimmed by 1 base and the J gene end by 3 bases; junction bases not matched to a gene: 6. CDR1 and CDR2 (germline): MNHEY, SMNVEV (reference sequence). The CDR3 spells CASSLFGGTLYEQYF. The DNA for the CDR3 is TGTGCCAGCAGTTTATTCGGGGGGACCCTCTACGAGCAGTACTTC.

The V call is TRBV5-4, the J call TRBJ2-3; 7 positions agree with TRBD2. This CDR3 has 18 amino acids. V lost 0 bases and J lost 6; bases outside the gene matches: 16. The germline V gene has CDR1 SGHNT and CDR2 YYREEE (reference sequence). The CDR3 DNA is TGTGCCAGCAGCTTGGAGGTTTCGAGCGGGATCGGAGGGGATACGCAGTATTTT. Amino acids: CASSLEVSSGIGGDTQYF.

The chain is built from TRBV3-1 (or the pseudogene TRBV3-2) and TRBJ2-7, with 9 bases identical to TRBD2. V lost 1 base and J lost 4; bases outside the gene matches: 5. CDR3 length: 15 residues. CDR1 and CDR2 (germline): LGHDT, YNNKEL (reference sequence). For the CDR3, the DNA is TGTGCCAGCAGCCAAGGAGGGCTAGCGGGGTACGAGCAGTACTTC. Translation gives CASSQGGLAGYEQYF.

The chain recombines TRBV4-1 with TRBJ2-1; no clear D gene. V lost 4 bases to trimming and J lost 6 bases, with 4 bases between them. The CDR3 runs 11 residues. Germline V gene sequence: CDR1 MGHRA, CDR2 YSYEKL. The CDR3 sequence is CASSRVNEQFF. The CDR3 DNA sequence: TGCGCCAGCAGCCGAGTCAATGAGCAGTTCTTC.

The chain links TRBV28 to TRBJ2-7; 11 bases agree with TRBD1. Germline V gene data show CDR1 as MDHEN and CDR2 as SYDVKM. Germline trimming cut 1 base from V and 6 bases from J; bases unmatched to any gene: 5. The CDR3 extends over 15 amino acids. The CDR3 protein is CASSLLGTGGGEQYF. The DNA for the CDR3 is TGTGCCAGCAGTTTATTGGGGACAGGGGGAGGCGAGCAGTACTTC.

This chain uses TRBV6-5 with TRBJ2-6, with D perhaps matching TRBD1 (5 bases). The CDR3 is 15 amino acids. V was pared by 7 bases and J by 2 bases, with 12 bases between. The germline V gene encodes CDR1 MNHEY and CDR2 SVGAGI. The CDR3 sequence is CASKGSGTGANVLTF. In DNA form, the CDR3 reads TGTGCCAGCAAAGGCTCAGGGACTGGGGCCAACGTCCTGACTTTC.

Judged by abundance, this clone is medium-sized. This chain uses TRBV9 with TRBJ1-2; TRBD1 matches at 10 bases. V lost 3 bases and J lost 12; bases outside the gene matches: 17. Germline CDR1 is SGDLS and CDR2 is YYNGEE. The CDR3 extends over 16 amino acids. The CDR3 region is CASSAVNSGTGDMDTF. In DNA form, the CDR3 reads TGTGCCAGCAGCGCCGTGAATTCCGGGACAGGGGATATGGACACCTTC.

This clone has more than one count but fewer than ten. The J gene is TRBJ1-6, the V gene TRBV4-1, with D unresolved. The V end was cut by 2 bases, the J end by 0 bases, with 8 bases between. Germline V gene data show CDR1 as MGHRA and CDR2 as YSYEKL. This CDR3 region has 16 residues. The CDR3: CASSQPRSSYNSPLHF. The CDR3 region has the DNA TGCGCCAGCAGCCAACCTAGGAGCTCCTATAATTCACCCCTCCACTTT.

This chain links TRBV2 with TRBJ2-3; 8 nucleotides align to TRBD2. The J segment lost 2 bases and the V segment lost 9 bases, leaving 7 bases of the junction unmatched. Germline V lookup: CDR1 SNHLY, CDR2 FYNNEI. CDR3 length: 14 residues. The CDR3: CASTTSEITDTQYF. DNA of the CDR3: TGTGCCAGTACGACTAGCGAGATCACAGATACGCAGTATTTT.

In this sample, this clone turned up a few times. At the DNA level, this CDR3 is encoded by other sequences in the same sample as well. The chain joins TRBV6-5 to TRBJ1-2; a weak D match, TRBD1 (6 bases). The germline V gene encodes CDR1 MNHEY and CDR2 SVGAGI. Trimming pared 6 bases from V and 0 bases from J, leaving 8 bases between. This CDR3 spans 13 amino acids. The CDR3 coding sequence is TGTGCCAGCAGCCCAGGGGCTAACTATGGCTACACCTTC. It translates to CASSPGANYGYTF.

The J gene is TRBJ2-5, the V gene TRBV7-3; 9 nucleotides agree with TRBD1. Looked up from germline, CDR1 is SGHTA and CDR2 is FQGTGA. V was clipped by 0 bases and J by 4 bases; unmatched bases: 3. This CDR3 spans 15 amino acids. The CDR3 loop reads CASSLTGTGTETQYF. Here the CDR3 DNA reads TGTGCCAGCAGCTTAACCGGGACAGGGACAGAGACCCAGTACTTC.

This clone was seen only once. J is TRBJ2-3 and V is TRBV7-2; the match to TRBD2 covers 8 bases. The V gene end was trimmed by 1 base and the J gene end by 3 bases; junction bases not matched to a gene: 9. The CDR3 sequence is 17 residues long. The germline gives CDR1 SGHTA, CDR2 FQGNSA. Written as DNA, the CDR3 is TGTGCCAGCAGCTTAGGTTTCCGAGGCGGGGGGACAGATACGCAGTATTTT. Its protein is CASSLGFRGGGTDTQYF.

The chain carries TRBV7-9 and TRBJ2-7; 7 bases match TRBD2. Germline CDR1 and CDR2: SEHNR and FQNEAQ (reference sequence). V shed 1 base and J 5 bases; nucleotides not matched to a gene: 11. The CDR3 consists of 16 residues. CDR3 nucleotides: TGTGCCAGCAGCTTAGGGTTCTCCGGGGGGTTAAACGAGCAGTACTTC. Translation gives CASSLGFSGGLNEQYF.

The chain is built from TRBV30 and TRBJ1-2; 8 bases align to TRBD1. CDR3 size: 13 residues. Germline V gene sequence: CDR1 GTSNPN, CDR2 SVGIG (reference sequence). V trimming: 2 bases; J trimming: 4 bases; junction bases outside the gene matches: 3. This chain's CDR3 is CAWSRDRPYGYTF. The CDR3 region has the DNA TGTGCCTGGAGTAGGGACAGGCCCTATGGCTACACCTTC.